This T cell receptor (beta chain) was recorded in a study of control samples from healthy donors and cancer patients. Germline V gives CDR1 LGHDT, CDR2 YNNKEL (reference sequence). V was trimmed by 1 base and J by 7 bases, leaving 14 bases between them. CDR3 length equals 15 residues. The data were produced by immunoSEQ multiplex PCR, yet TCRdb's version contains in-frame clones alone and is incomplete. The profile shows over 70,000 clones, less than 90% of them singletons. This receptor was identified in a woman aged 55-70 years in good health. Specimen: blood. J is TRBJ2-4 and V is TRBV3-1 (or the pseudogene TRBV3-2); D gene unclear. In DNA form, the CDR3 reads TGTGCCAGCAGCCAAGGAACTGGCCCCCGGAACATTCAGTACTTC. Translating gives CASSQGTGPRNIQYF.